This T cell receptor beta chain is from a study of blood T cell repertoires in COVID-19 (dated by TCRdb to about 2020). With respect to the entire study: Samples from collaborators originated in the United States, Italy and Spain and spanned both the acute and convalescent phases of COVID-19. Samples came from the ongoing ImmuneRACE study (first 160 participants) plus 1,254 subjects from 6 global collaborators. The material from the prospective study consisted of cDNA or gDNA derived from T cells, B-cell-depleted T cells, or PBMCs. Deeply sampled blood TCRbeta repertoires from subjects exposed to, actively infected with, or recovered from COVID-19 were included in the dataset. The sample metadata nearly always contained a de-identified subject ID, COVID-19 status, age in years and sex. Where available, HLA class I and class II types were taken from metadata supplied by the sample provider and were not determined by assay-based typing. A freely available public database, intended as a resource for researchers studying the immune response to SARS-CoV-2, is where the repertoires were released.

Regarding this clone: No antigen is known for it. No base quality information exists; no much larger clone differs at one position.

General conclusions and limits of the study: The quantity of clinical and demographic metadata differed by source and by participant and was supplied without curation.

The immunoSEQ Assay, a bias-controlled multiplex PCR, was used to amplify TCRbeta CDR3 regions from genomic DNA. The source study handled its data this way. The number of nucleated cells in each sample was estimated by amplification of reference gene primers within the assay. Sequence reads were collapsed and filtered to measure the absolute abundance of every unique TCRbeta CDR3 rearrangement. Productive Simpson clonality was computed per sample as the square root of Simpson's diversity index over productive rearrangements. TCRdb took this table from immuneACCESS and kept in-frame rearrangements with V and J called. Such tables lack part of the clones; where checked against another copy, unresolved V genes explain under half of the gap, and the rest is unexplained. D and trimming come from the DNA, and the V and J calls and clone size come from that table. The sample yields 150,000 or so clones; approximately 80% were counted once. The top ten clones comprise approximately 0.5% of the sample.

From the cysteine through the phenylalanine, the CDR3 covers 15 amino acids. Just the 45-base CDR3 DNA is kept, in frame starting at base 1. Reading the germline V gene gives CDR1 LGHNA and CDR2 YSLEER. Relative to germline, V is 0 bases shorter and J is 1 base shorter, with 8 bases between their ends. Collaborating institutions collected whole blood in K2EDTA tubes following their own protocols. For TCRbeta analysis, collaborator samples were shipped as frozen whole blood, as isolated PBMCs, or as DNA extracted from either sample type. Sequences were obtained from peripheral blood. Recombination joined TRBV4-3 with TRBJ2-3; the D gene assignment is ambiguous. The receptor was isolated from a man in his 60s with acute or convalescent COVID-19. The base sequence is TGCGCCAGCAGCCAAGATCGAGGAGGCACAGATACGCAGTATTTT. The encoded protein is CASSQDRGGTDTQYF.